This entry lists 28 T cell receptor beta chains sequenced from one sample in a study of beta chain features in type 1 diabetes. Findings and limits, study-wide: Patients with Type 1 diabetes showed moderately but significantly shorter TCRB CDR3s in all four CD4+ subsets.

The isolated RNA, all of it, was reverse transcribed, so expressed TCRB transcripts were what got sequenced. Using immunoSEQ multiplex PCR, the repertoire was profiled, and TCRdb retains in-frame clones only, with some absent. This sample carries 120,000 or so clones, 16% of them seen once, and the ten largest clones take 2% to 2.5%. These receptors' antigens are unknown. Sequenced: central memory CD4+ T cells from blood. These receptors were obtained from a man aged 25 to 40 with type 1 diabetes.

The J gene is TRBJ2-3, the V gene TRBV5-4, with D possibly TRBD2 on 5 matching bases. V was cut by 5 bases and J by 6 bases, with 13 bases left in between. CDR1 SGHNT and CDR2 YYREEE come from the germline V gene (reference sequence). This CDR3 region has 13 residues. CDR3 amino acids: CASRPRRGDTQYF. Here the CDR3 DNA reads TGTGCCAGCAGACCTCGCAGAGGGGATACGCAGTATTTT.

This clone has just a few counts. The rearrangement links TRBV5-1 to TRBJ1-6; possibly TRBD1 for D (6 bases). Germline V CDR1 and CDR2: SGHRS, YFSETQ. V was trimmed by 2 bases and J by 7 bases, leaving 7 bases between them. This CDR3 comprises 13 residues. This chain's CDR3 is CASSFGQNSPLHF. The CDR3 DNA follows: TGCGCCAGCAGCTTCGGACAGAATTCACCCCTCCACTTT.

The chain links TRBV30 to TRBJ1-2; no firm D call. Germline-derived CDR1 and CDR2 are GTSNPN and SVGIG (reference sequence). The CDR3 has 12 residues. V was shortened by 2 bases and J by 7 bases, with 11 bases between the two germline ends. CDR3 sequence: CAWSTSRGGYTF. CDR3 nucleotide sequence: TGTGCCTGGAGTACCTCCAGAGGTGGCTACACCTTC. Full variable domain (rest looked up from reference TRBV30 and TRBJ1-2): SQTIHQWPATLVQPVGSPLSLECTVEGTSNPNLYWYRQAAGRGLQLLFYSVGIGQISSEVPQNLSASRPQDRQFILSSKKLLLSDSGFYLCAWSTSRGGYTFGSGTRLTVV.

The CDR3 loop is CASSSIRGPMNTEAFF. DNA of the CDR3: TGTGCCAGCAGCTCAATCAGGGGGCCAATGAACACTGAAGCTTTCTTT. J is TRBJ1-1 and V is TRBV11-3; 8 nucleotides agree with TRBD1. The CDR3 runs 16 residues. With 4 bases clipped from V and 0 bases from J, the junction kept 7 bases outside the gene matches. The germline V gene has CDR1 SGHNT and CDR2 YENEEA. Together with reference TRBV11-3 and TRBJ1-1, the CDR3 gives the full variable domain: EAGVVQSPRYKIIEKKQPVAFWCNPISGHNTLYWYLQNLGQGPELLIRYENEEAVDDSQLPKDRFSAERLKGVDSTLKIQPAELGDSAVYLCASSSIRGPMNTEAFFGQGTRLTVV.

This clone was detected only a few times. This sequence joins TRBV4-3 and TRBJ1-1, with 9 bases lining up with TRBD1. The CDR3 is 14 residues long. J gave up 6 bases and V 1 base, and 3 bases lay outside the gene matches. The germline CDR1 and CDR2 sequences are LGHNA and YSLEER. The CDR3 nucleotides read TGCGCCAGCAGCCAAGGGACAGGGGTTCCTGAAGCTTTCTTT. It is translated as CASSQGTGVPEAFF.

The V call is TRBV7-9, the J call TRBJ2-1, with TRBD2 identical over 8 bases. Germline values: CDR1 SEHNR, CDR2 FQNEAQ (reference sequence). The V and J ends lost 2 bases and 5 bases, in that order; junction bases with no gene match: 8. This CDR3 contains 16 residues. CDR3 protein: CASSLTGGPRNNEQFF. The CDR3 DNA follows: TGTGCCAGCAGCTTAACGGGGGGGCCGAGAAACAATGAGCAGTTCTTC. Together with reference TRBV7-9 and TRBJ2-1, the CDR3 gives the full variable domain: DTGVSQNPRHKITKRGQNVTFRCDPISEHNRLYWYRQTLGQGPEFLTYFQNEAQLEKSRLLSDRFSAERPKGSFSTLEIQRTEQGDSAMYLCASSLTGGPRNNEQFFGPGTRLTVL.

CDR3 DNA sequence: TGTGCCAGCGGCAGAGACTCTGGAAACACCATATATTTT. Its protein is CASGRDSGNTIYF. J is TRBJ1-3 and V is TRBV2; D call uncertain. The V gene lost 8 bases and the J gene lost 0 bases, with 8 bases spanning the gap. The CDR3 has 13 residues. CDR1 and CDR2 from the germline V gene are SNHLY and FYNNEI.

There are many counts of this clone. The rearrangement joins TRBV7-9 to TRBJ2-1; the D call may be TRBD1 or TRBD2 (5 bases each). The V and J ends lost 4 bases and 1 base respectively, with 8 bases between them. The CDR3 loop spans 14 amino acids. Germline CDR1 and CDR2: SEHNR and FQNEAQ (reference sequence). The CDR3, as DNA: TGTGCCAGCAGCTGGGGGAGTTCCTACAATGAGCAGTTCTTC. Its translation is CASSWGSSYNEQFF.

In its sample, this clone was seen a few times. The rearrangement links TRBV7-8 to TRBJ2-1, with 8 bases aligning to TRBD1. The V gene's germline CDR1 is SGHVS and CDR2 FQNEAQ. This CDR3 comprises 14 residues. With V trimmed by 4 bases and J by 7 bases, 6 bases remained unmatched. The CDR3 is CASSSDRAFNEQFF. The CDR3 DNA follows: TGTGCCAGCAGCTCGGACAGGGCCTTTAATGAGCAGTTCTTC.

J is TRBJ1-2 and V is TRBV19; D gene uncertain. V lost 3 bases and J lost 4, with 9 bases in between. The length of the CDR3 is 13 residues. CDR1 LNHDA and CDR2 SQIVND come from the germline V gene (reference sequence). CDR3 residues: CASSIEASYGYTF. CDR3 nucleotide sequence: TGTGCCAGTAGTATCGAGGCTTCCTATGGCTACACCTTC.

CDR3 region: CASSYDRGNSYEQYF. The CDR3 DNA reads TGTGCCAGCAGTTACGACAGGGGGAACTCCTACGAGCAGTACTTC. The rearrangement uses TRBV2 and TRBJ2-7; 9 bases fit TRBD1. This CDR3 comprises 15 residues. CDR1 is SNHLY and CDR2 is FYNNEI in the germline V gene. With V trimmed by 5 bases and J by 0 bases, 5 bases remained unmatched.

The CDR3 DNA reads TGTGCCAGCAGTTCTCAGGTGGGGTCTCTTCAGCCCCAGCATTTT. This translates into CASSSQVGSLQPQHF. The rearrangement links TRBV6-1 to TRBJ1-5; D gene unclear. This CDR3 has 15 amino acids. V lost 5 bases, J lost 6 bases, and 17 bases lay in between. CDR1 MNHNS and CDR2 SASEGT come from the germline V gene.

This clone was counted a few times. The chain joins TRBV9 to TRBJ2-5, with D unresolved. Trimming took off 2 bases at V and 5 bases at J, with 13 bases between the two ends. Germline loops: CDR1 SGDLS, CDR2 YYNGEE. The CDR3 sequence is 14 residues long. The CDR3 spells CASSVSGQEETQYF. As DNA, the CDR3 is TGTGCCAGCAGCGTTTCTGGGCAGGAGGAGACCCAGTACTTC. Full variable domain (outside the CDR3, taken from reference TRBV9 and TRBJ2-5): DSGVTQTPKHLITATGQRVTLRCSPRSGDLSVYWYQQSLDQGLQFLIQYYNGEERAKGNILERFSAQQFPDLHSELNLSSLELGDSALYFCASSVSGQEETQYFGPGTRLLVL.

This clone was detected only a few times. The chain employs TRBV18 and TRBJ1-1; no reliable D call. Germline-derived CDR1 and CDR2 are KGHSH and LQKENI. This CDR3 comprises 15 residues. The ends were cut back, 3 bases at V and 5 bases at J, with 16 bases in the middle. The chain's CDR3 is CASSPGGSLATEAFF. Here the CDR3 DNA reads TGTGCCAGCTCACCGGGCGGAAGTTTAGCGACTGAAGCTTTCTTT.

The chain's CDR3 is CASSTYNEQFF. The CDR3 DNA sequence: TGTGCCAGCAGCACTTACAATGAGCAGTTCTTC. The J gene is TRBJ2-1, the V gene TRBV5-6; D is uncertain. The CDR3 length is 11 residues. CDR1 is SGHDT and CDR2 is YYEEEE in the germline V gene. Between the trimmed V and J ends, which lost 4 bases and 4 bases, there was a span of 3 bases.

This clone was seen only a few times. The V call is TRBV20-1, the J call TRBJ2-1; D gene ambiguous. CDR3 length: 10 residues. Germline V gives CDR1 DFQATT, CDR2 SNEGSKA (reference sequence). Between the trimmed V and J ends, which lost 5 bases and 9 bases, there was a span of 8 bases. In nucleotides, the CDR3 is TGCAGTGCTGTCGCTAGTGAGCAGTTCTTC. Amino acid sequence: CSAVASEQFF.

The chain carries TRBV7-9 and TRBJ2-3, with D perhaps matching TRBD2 (6 bases). V lost 1 base, J lost 4 bases, and 9 bases lay in between. The CDR3 is 14 amino acids. Germline V gene sequence: CDR1 SEHNR, CDR2 FQNEAQ (reference sequence). Here the CDR3 reads CASSLEPSADTQYF. CDR3 bases: TGTGCCAGCAGCTTAGAACCTAGCGCAGATACGCAGTATTTT.

In its sample, this clone was seen a few times. The chain has TRBV25-1 and TRBJ2-7; a weak D match, TRBD1 (5 bases). The CDR3 contains 11 residues. Germline V gives CDR1 MGHDK, CDR2 SYGVNS. The CDR3 DNA sequence: TGTCAGGGCTTCCAAACCTACGAGCAGTACTTC. It translates to CQGFQTYEQYF.

This clone was observed a handful of times. V and J are TRBV4-3 and TRBJ1-6; 8 nucleotides agree with TRBD1. V lost 1 base to trimming and J lost 5 bases; unmatched junction nucleotides: 4. Per germline, CDR1 LGHNA and CDR2 YSLEER. CDR3 length equals 16 residues. In DNA, the CDR3 is TGCGCCAGCAGCCAAGGTGGGACAGGCGATAATTCACCCCTCCACTTT. This encodes CASSQGGTGDNSPLHF.

The chain carries TRBV11-3 and TRBJ1-6, with D maybe TRBD1 (5 bases). The length of the CDR3 is 15 residues. Trimming pared 3 bases from V and 4 bases from J, leaving 10 bases between. Germline V CDR1 and CDR2: SGHNT, YENEEA. Written as DNA, the CDR3 is TGTGCCAGCAGCTTTTCGGGGGGTTATAATTCACCCCTCCACTTT. The encoded protein is CASSFSGGYNSPLHF.

V usage is TRBV5-4 and J usage is TRBJ2-1; no clear D. CDR1 SGHNT and CDR2 YYREEE come from the germline V gene (reference sequence). The CDR3 contains 14 residues. The V end lost 3 bases, the J end lost 0 bases, and 7 bases lay between the germline ends. The CDR3 spells CASSSVSSYNEQFF. The CDR3 DNA reads TGTGCCAGCAGCTCCGTAAGCTCCTACAATGAGCAGTTCTTC. The full variable domain, rest sourced from reference TRBV5-4 and TRBJ2-1, is ETGVTQSPTHLIKTRGQQVTLRCSSQSGHNTVSWYQQALGQGPQFIFQYYREEENGRGNFPPRFSGLQFPNYSSELNVNALELDDSALYLCASSSVSSYNEQFFGPGTRLTVL.

A single count supports this clone. The chain combines TRBV5-1 with TRBJ1-4, with no clear D. This CDR3 is 14 amino acids long. Germline V CDR1 and CDR2: SGHRS, YFSETQ. The V and J ends lost 1 base and 0 bases respectively, with 4 bases between them. The CDR3 DNA reads TGCGCCAGCAGCTTGAGGTCAACTAATGAAAAACTGTTTTTT. It codes for CASSLRSTNEKLFF. The variable domain in full, with the rest retrieved from reference TRBV5-1 and TRBJ1-4, is KAGVTQTPRYLIKTRGQQVTLSCSPISGHRSVSWYQQTPGQGLQFLFEYFSETQRNKGNFPGRFSGRQFSNSRSEMNVSTLELGDSALYLCASSLRSTNEKLFFGSGTQLSVL.

This clone has just a few counts. One end of the junction does not line up with germline, which may come from a read error. This rearrangement joins TRBV7-2 to TRBJ2-7; the D is unclear. CDR3 length: 13 residues. Per the germline V gene, CDR1 is SGHTA and CDR2 is FQGNSA. For the CDR3, the DNA is TGTGCCAGCACCTTACAACCGGCCTACGAGCAGTACTTC. Translation: CASTLQPAYEQYF.

The V and J genes are TRBV11-2 and TRBJ1-6; 8 bases match TRBD1. This CDR3 is 14 amino acids long. Germline V gives CDR1 SGHAT, CDR2 FQNNGV. V gave up 5 bases and J gave up 7 bases; unmatched junction bases: 4. The CDR3 protein is CASSPQGENSPLHF. The CDR3 DNA reads as TGTGCCAGCAGCCCACAGGGGGAGAATTCACCCCTCCACTTT.

The genes are TRBV11-2 and TRBJ2-7; D may be TRBD2 (5 bases). CDR1 is SGHAT, CDR2 FQNNGV, per germline. CDR3 length: 15 residues. Trimming removed 0 bases from V and 12 bases from J, with 21 bases in between. CDR3 in DNA: TGTGCCAGCAGCTTAGAAACACCATCAAACGAGGGCAGGTACTTC. The encoded protein is CASSLETPSNEGRYF.

The chain has TRBV14 and TRBJ2-7; possibly TRBD1 for D (5 bases). The CDR3 spans 12 residues. V was cut by 6 bases and J by 4 bases, with 10 bases left in between. Germline V gene sequence: CDR1 SGHDN, CDR2 FVKESK. The CDR3 sequence: CASSPQGYEQYF. The DNA of the CDR3 is TGTGCCAGCAGTCCCCAGGGATACGAGCAGTACTTC.

In nucleotides, the CDR3 is TGTGCCAGCAGCTTGACGGGGGCAGTATACAATGAGCAGTTCTTC. Its protein product is CASSLTGAVYNEQFF. The chain employs TRBV5-6 and TRBJ2-1, with D perhaps being TRBD1 or TRBD2 (6 bases each). V lost 1 base and J lost 4, with 12 bases in between. This CDR3 has 15 amino acids. Germline CDR1 SGHDT, CDR2 YYEEEE.

The chain has TRBV6-1 and TRBJ2-1; a possible D gene is TRBD1 (5 bases). The CDR3 is made up of 15 amino acids. CDR1 is MNHNS, CDR2 SASEGT, per germline. Trimming removed 2 bases from V and 1 base from J, with 9 bases in between. The CDR3 DNA sequence: TGTGCCAGCAGTGAAAGGCAGGGATCCTACAATGAGCAGTTCTTC. Encoded protein: CASSERQGSYNEQFF.